Below are 22 T cell receptor beta chains sequenced from a single sample in a study of cytomegalovirus exposure and HLA in healthy donors. PCR used 60 Vbeta primers and 13 Jbeta primers. The data were produced by immunoSEQ multiplex PCR, yet TCRdb's version contains in-frame clones alone and is incomplete. The sample holds under 150,000 clones, approximately 80% seen once. Sequences were obtained from PBMCs. The origin of the receptors is a woman aged 45-60 years in good health and CMV-seropositive.

The genes are TRBV4-1 and TRBJ1-4, with 7 bases fitting TRBD1. The germline gives CDR1 MGHRA, CDR2 YSYEKL. J was trimmed by 8 bases and V by 6 bases; bases with no gene match: 12. The CDR3 has 15 amino acids. DNA for the CDR3: TGCGCCAGCAGAGCAAATCACGCAGGGGGAGAAAAACTGTTTTTT. Protein product: CASRANHAGGEKLFF.

This clone has just a few counts. The J gene is TRBJ2-7, the V gene TRBV28, with 7 bases matching TRBD1. V shed 9 bases and J 4 bases; nucleotides not matched to a gene: 6. This CDR3 is built from 12 residues. In germline, CDR1 is MDHEN, CDR2 SYDVKM. CDR3 sequence (DNA): TGTGCCAGTAGTAGGGGGCCTTACGAGCAGTACTTC. It encodes CASSRGPYEQYF.

The V gene is TRBV18, the J gene TRBJ2-1; 9 bases are shared with TRBD2. Trimming cost V 3 bases and J 9 bases; bases outside gene matches: 12. Germline V CDR1 and CDR2: KGHSH, LQKENI. CDR3 length equals 16 residues. The CDR3 sequence: CASSPPGAGGLGEQFF. Written as DNA, the CDR3 is TGTGCCAGCTCACCTCCTGGAGCGGGGGGTCTGGGTGAGCAGTTCTTC.

This clone occurred many times. The chain couples TRBV15 to TRBJ1-1; 9 bases fit TRBD1. The ends lost 2 bases at V and 5 bases at J; junction bases unmatched: 12. The CDR3 covers 17 residues. CDR1 is LNHNV and CDR2 is YYDKDF in the germline V gene (reference sequence). In DNA, the CDR3 is TGTGCCACCAGCAGAAACTATGGGACAGGGAGATATACTGAAGCTTTCTTT. Amino acid sequence: CATSRNYGTGRYTEAFF.

This chain links TRBV5-1 with TRBJ2-2, with D perhaps TRBD1 (5 bases). CDR1 SGHRS and CDR2 YFSETQ come from the germline V gene. Trimming cost V 2 bases and J 6 bases, with 17 bases left between them. The CDR3 loop spans 16 amino acids. CDR3 in amino acids: CASSLQELGRPGELFF. In DNA, the CDR3 is TGCGCCAGCAGCTTACAGGAGCTCGGACGCCCCGGGGAGCTGTTTTTT.

V and J are TRBV4-1 and TRBJ1-1; no definite D call. Germline lookup yields CDR1 MGHRA and CDR2 YSYEKL. There are 16 residues in the CDR3. The ends were cut back, 1 base at V and 3 bases at J, with 15 bases in the middle. CDR3 protein: CASSQGAPEGDTEAFF. As DNA, the CDR3 is TGCGCCAGCAGCCAAGGGGCCCCCGAGGGAGACACTGAAGCTTTCTTT.

V usage is TRBV7-3 and J usage is TRBJ1-1, with D perhaps TRBD1 (5 bases). Trimming pared 4 bases from V and 11 bases from J, leaving 11 bases between. Germline-derived CDR1 and CDR2 are SGHTA and FQGTGA. This CDR3 is built from 11 residues. DNA for the CDR3: TGTGCCAGCAGCTCGCCGACAGACGCTTTCTTT. Amino acid sequence: CASSSPTDAFF.

This sequence joins TRBV5-1 and TRBJ2-3, with D possibly TRBD2 on 6 matching bases. Looked up from germline, CDR1 is SGHRS and CDR2 is YFSETQ. The CDR3 consists of 14 residues. The germline V and J ends were trimmed by 2 bases and 6 bases, with 13 bases remaining between them. Here the CDR3 reads CASSFETSADTQYF. CDR3 nucleotides: TGCGCCAGCAGCTTCGAGACTAGTGCCGATACGCAGTATTTT. Full variable domain (remainder filled in from reference TRBV5-1 and TRBJ2-3): KAGVTQTPRYLIKTRGQQVTLSCSPISGHRSVSWYQQTPGQGLQFLFEYFSETQRNKGNFPGRFSGRQFSNSRSEMNVSTLELGDSALYLCASSFETSADTQYFGPGTRLTVL.

The chain recombines TRBV7-9 with TRBJ2-3, with D perhaps matching TRBD1 (6 bases). V was trimmed by 6 bases and J by 4 bases, leaving 17 bases between them. CDR3 length: 15 amino acids. CDR1 and CDR2 (germline): SEHNR, FQNEAQ (reference sequence). CDR3 DNA sequence: TGTGCCAGCAGTTCCCGGATTGGGGGCGCAGATACGCAGTATTTT. Its protein product is CASSSRIGGADTQYF.

This clone occurred once. This rearrangement joins TRBV18 to TRBJ2-2; D is perhaps TRBD1 (6 bases). Germline V gene sequence: CDR1 KGHSH, CDR2 LQKENI. This CDR3 region has 16 residues. The germline V and J ends were trimmed by 2 bases and 1 base, with 11 bases remaining between them. CDR3 sequence reads: CASSPFGQQNTGELFF. The CDR3 DNA reads TGTGCCAGCTCACCATTTGGACAGCAGAACACCGGGGAGCTGTTTTTT.

The table lists this clone with a few counts. The J gene is TRBJ1-1, the V gene TRBV19; TRBD1 matches 7 bases. Germline assignment: CDR1 LNHDA and CDR2 SQIVND (reference sequence). The ends lost 2 bases at V and 6 bases at J; junction bases unmatched: 3. The CDR3 has 13 residues. DNA of the CDR3: TGTGCCAGTAGTATAAGGGGGCTACCTGAAGCTTTCTTT. The encoded protein is CASSIRGLPEAFF.

The V gene is TRBV27, the J gene TRBJ2-7; 13 bases fit TRBD2. The V gene end was trimmed by 3 bases and the J gene end by 3 bases; junction bases not matched to a gene: 2. The germline V gene has CDR1 MNHEY and CDR2 SMNVEV (reference sequence). The length of the CDR3 is 15 residues. In DNA form, the CDR3 reads TGTGCCAGCAGTTTGGGACTAGCGGGGTTCTACGAGCAGTACTTC. It encodes CASSLGLAGFYEQYF.

The rearrangement links TRBV11-3 to TRBJ2-2; 10 bases align to TRBD1. CDR1 and CDR2 from the germline V gene are SGHNT and YENEEA. Trimming removed 0 bases from V and 7 bases from J; junction bases left unmatched: 8. CDR3 length equals 17 residues. The CDR3 bases are TGTGCCAGCAGCTTAGACTCGCGGACAGGGGGAGGCGGGGAGCTGTTTTTT. It yields the protein CASSLDSRTGGGGELFF.

This chain connects TRBV5-4 to TRBJ2-2, with 7 bases fitting TRBD1. Germline trimming cut 3 bases from V and 6 bases from J; bases unmatched to any gene: 5. This CDR3 is built from 14 residues. Germline CDR1 SGHNT, CDR2 YYREEE (reference sequence). The DNA of the CDR3 is TGTGCCAGCAGCTCTACAGGGGTTCCCGGGGAGCTGTTTTTT. Translated: CASSSTGVPGELFF.

J is TRBJ1-1 and V is TRBV4-2; 8 positions match TRBD1. CDR3 length: 15 residues. The ends lost 5 bases at V and 4 bases at J; junction bases unmatched: 9. Germline CDR1 LGHNA, CDR2 YNFKEQ. CDR3 sequence: CASSSPGQVFTEAFF. The CDR3 DNA is TGTGCCAGCAGCTCCCCGGGACAGGTTTTCACTGAAGCTTTCTTT.

The chain links TRBV28 to TRBJ1-2; D remains ambiguous. Trimming shortened V by 4 bases and J by 1 base, and 7 bases separated the two germline ends. The CDR3 is 13 amino acids. CDR1 and CDR2 (germline): MDHEN, SYDVKM. In nucleotides, the CDR3 is TGTGCCAGCAGTTCCAACAGTAACTATGGCTACACCTTC. Protein sequence: CASSSNSNYGYTF.

This clone was detected only a few times. The chain is built from TRBV9 and TRBJ2-1; no definite D call. Germline V CDR1 and CDR2: SGDLS, YYNGEE. CDR3 length equals 14 residues. Trimming took off 4 bases at V and 4 bases at J, with 12 bases between the two ends. The CDR3 sequence: CASSPSLRYNEQFF. The CDR3 coding sequence is TGTGCCAGCAGCCCCAGCCTGCGGTACAATGAGCAGTTCTTC. The full variable domain, with the rest looked up from reference TRBV9 and TRBJ2-1, is DSGVTQTPKHLITATGQRVTLRCSPRSGDLSVYWYQQSLDQGLQFLIQYYNGEERAKGNILERFSAQQFPDLHSELNLSSLELGDSALYFCASSPSLRYNEQFFGPGTRLTVL.

DNA of the CDR3: TGTGCCAGCTCACCTCCTCCGGGACACCCTAATTCACCCCTCCACTTT. It codes for CASSPPPGHPNSPLHF. This chain links TRBV18 with TRBJ1-6; maybe TRBD1 (6 bases). Germline V lookup: CDR1 KGHSH, CDR2 LQKENI. Deletions cut 3 bases from V and 6 bases from J, with 15 bases between. CDR3 size: 16 residues.

This sequence joins TRBV7-9 and TRBJ1-6; 9 bases line up with TRBD1. Germline V gene sequence: CDR1 SEHNR, CDR2 FQNEAQ (reference sequence). CDR3 length: 14 amino acids. V shed 4 bases and J 8 bases; nucleotides not matched to a gene: 3. CDR3 sequence (DNA): TGTGCCAGCAGCTCACGGACAGGGGATTCACCCCTCCACTTT. This encodes CASSSRTGDSPLHF.

The V gene is TRBV5-4, the J gene TRBJ2-5; TRBD1 is a possible D gene (7 bases). With 4 bases removed from V and 5 bases from J, the gap between germline ends came to 18 bases. The CDR3 spans 15 residues. CDR1 and CDR2 (germline): SGHNT, YYREEE (reference sequence). For the CDR3, the DNA is TGTGCCAGCAGCCCAACTACAGGGGAGGTCGAGACCCAGTACTTC. Translated: CASSPTTGEVETQYF.

The CDR3 spells CASSLGTTGGNYGYTF. In nucleotides, the CDR3 is TGTGCCAGCAGCTTGGGTACCACAGGGGGGAACTATGGCTACACCTTC. The chain carries TRBV5-4 and TRBJ1-2; 8 positions agree with TRBD1. V shed 0 bases and J 2 bases; nucleotides not matched to a gene: 6. The CDR3 runs 16 residues. The germline CDR1 and CDR2 sequences are SGHNT and YYREEE (reference sequence).

The chain has TRBV28 and TRBJ1-6; perhaps TRBD1 as D (5 bases). V was trimmed by 2 bases and J by 16 bases, leaving 18 bases between them. This CDR3 comprises 14 residues. Germline V gives CDR1 MDHEN, CDR2 SYDVKM. The CDR3 DNA reads TGTGCCAGCAGTTTACGGCAGGGACTAAATTCTCTCCACTTT. Translation gives CASSLRQGLNSLHF. The variable domain in full, with the rest retrieved from reference TRBV28 and TRBJ1-6, is DVKVTQSSRYLVKRTGEKVFLECVQDMDHENMFWYRQDPGLGLRLIYFSYDVKMKEKGDIPEGYSVSREKKERFSLILESASTNQTSMYLCASSLRQGLNSLHFGNGTRLTVT.